Reported below is one T cell receptor beta chain. In the original analysis: Scientists estimated how many nucleated cells there were by amplifying reference gene primers. Clones were read by immunoSEQ multiplex PCR, and TCRdb kept only the in-frame ones, dropping some. The V and J calls and the clone size are those of that table, but D and trimming were determined from the DNA. The table includes fewer than 120,000 clones, about 70% detected once. These data come from a study of blood T cell repertoires in COVID-19. Study information: COVID-19 samples collected from the United States, Italy and Spain covered acute and convalescent phases. T cells, B-cell-depleted T cells, or PBMCs supplied cDNA or gDNA.

The TCR originated in a woman aged 55-69 years with acute or convalescent COVID-19. What was sequenced was peripheral blood.

CDR3 bases: TGTGCCACCAGCTACAGGGCTAGCACAGATACGCAGTATTTT. This codes for CATSYRASTDTQYF. The V call is TRBV24-1, the J call TRBJ2-3; D is perhaps TRBD1 (6 bases). Between the trimmed V and J ends, which lost 7 bases and 0 bases, there was a span of 10 bases. The CDR3 totals 14 residues. The germline V gene has CDR1 KGHDR and CDR2 SFDVKD.